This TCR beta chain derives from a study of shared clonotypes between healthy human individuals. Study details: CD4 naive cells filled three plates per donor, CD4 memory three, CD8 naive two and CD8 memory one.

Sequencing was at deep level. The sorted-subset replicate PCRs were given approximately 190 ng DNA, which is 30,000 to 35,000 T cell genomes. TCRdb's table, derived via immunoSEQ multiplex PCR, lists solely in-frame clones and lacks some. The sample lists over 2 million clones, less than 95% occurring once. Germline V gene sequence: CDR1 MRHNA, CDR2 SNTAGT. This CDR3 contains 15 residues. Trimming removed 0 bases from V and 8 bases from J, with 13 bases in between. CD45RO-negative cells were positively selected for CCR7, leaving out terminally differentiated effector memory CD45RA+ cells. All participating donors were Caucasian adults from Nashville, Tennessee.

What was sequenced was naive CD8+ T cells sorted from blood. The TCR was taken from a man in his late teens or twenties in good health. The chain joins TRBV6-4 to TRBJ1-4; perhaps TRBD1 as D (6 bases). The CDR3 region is CASSDSGARGEKLFF. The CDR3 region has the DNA TGTGCCAGCAGTGACTCGGGGGCGAGAGGCGAAAAACTGTTTTTT.